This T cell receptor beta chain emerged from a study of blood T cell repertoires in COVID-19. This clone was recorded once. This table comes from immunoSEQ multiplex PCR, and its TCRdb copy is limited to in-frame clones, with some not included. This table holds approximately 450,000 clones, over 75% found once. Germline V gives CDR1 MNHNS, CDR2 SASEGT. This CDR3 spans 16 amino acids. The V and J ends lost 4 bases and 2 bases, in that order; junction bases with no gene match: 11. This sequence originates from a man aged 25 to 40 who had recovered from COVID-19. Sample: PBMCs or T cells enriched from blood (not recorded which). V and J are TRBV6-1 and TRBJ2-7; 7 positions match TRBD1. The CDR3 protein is CASSGFGQEFTYEQYF. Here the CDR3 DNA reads TGTGCCAGCAGTGGTTTCGGACAGGAATTCACCTACGAGCAGTACTTC.